This TCR beta chain emerged from a study of molecular identifiers for immune sequencing clone quantification. Study conclusions and caveats: Spiked TCR RNA from one Jurkat cell reportedly showed up when mixed among one million naive cells.

It was with previously described methods and listed TCR primers that bulk TCR libraries were made. Via MiXCR, TCRdb re-called the PCR reads, giving one row per CDR3 protein. In the table there are about 300,000 distinct CDR3 sequences, about 20% of which are singletons. Trimming removed 2 bases at V and 1 base at J, with 23 bases between. This CDR3 has 18 amino acids. Germline V CDR1 and CDR2: SQVTM, ANQGSEA. This clonotype was counted many times. The antigen is unknown. The genes are TRBV29-1 and TRBJ1-2; D is perhaps TRBD1 (5 bases). The clonotype originates from a human donor in good health. Some libraries in this study had Jurkat cell RNA spiked in. The sequencing input was naive CD8+ T cells from blood, with Jurkat cell RNA spiked in. Subset denoted: FACS-sorted CD8+CD4-CCR7+CD45RA+ naive T cells. For the CDR3, the DNA is TGCAGCGTTGAAACGGGCGTATGGGAAGACAGCGTTAACTATGGCTACACCTTC. Translated: CSVETGVWEDSVNYGYTF.